The rows below give T cell receptor beta chains drawn from one sample of a study of tumor T cells in aggressive B-cell lymphoma. Clones were sequenced by immunoSEQ multiplex PCR, and TCRdb holds only the in-frame ones, with some missing. The table has fewer than 2,000 clones, 93% seen once. Sequences were obtained from tumor tissue. The receptors shown here come from an adult with diffuse large B cell lymphoma. CDR3s include the opening cysteine and the closing phenylalanine or tryptophan. D genes are given only for firm matches. Only some rows state a clone size, as once, few, many or a class for expanded clones.

J | D | V | size | DNA | CDR3
TRBJ2-2 | TRBD2 | TRBV9 | NA | TGTGCCAGCAGCACCCGGGGGGGCCGCACCGGGGAGCTGTTTTTT | CASSTRGGRTGELFF
TRBJ1-1 | NA | TRBV20-1 | NA | TGCAGTGCTCTCGGACATCTTGAAGCTTTCTTT | CSALGHLEAFF
TRBJ2-2 | NA | TRBV4-3 | NA | TGCGCCAGCAGCCAAGATCTGACCGGGGAGCTGTTTTTT | CASSQDLTGELFF
TRBJ1-6 | TRBD1 | TRBV28 | few | TGTGCCAGCAGTCAGGGGGCGAATTCACCCCTCCACTTT | CASSQGANSPLHF
TRBJ2-4 | NA | TRBV6-5 | NA | TGTGCCAGCAGTTACGTGTGGCAGGGGAAAAACATTCAGTACTTC | CASSYVWQGKNIQYF
TRBJ2-1 | TRBD2 | TRBV18 | NA | TGTGTCAGCTCACCACTAGCGGGTGTCTACAATGAGCAGTTCTTC | CVSSPLAGVYNEQFF
TRBJ1-3 | TRBD1 | TRBV28 | NA | TGTGCCAGCAGCTACGGACAGGGCCTCTCTGGAAACACCATATATTTT | CASSYGQGLSGNTIYF
TRBJ1-2 | TRBD1 | TRBV25-1 | NA | TGTGCCAGCAGTGAGATGACAGGGTATGGCTACACCTTC | CASSEMTGYGYTF
TRBJ1-5 | TRBD1 | TRBV7-2 | once | TGTGCCAGCAGCGTAGGTACAGGGGCGAATCAGCCCCAGCATTTT | CASSVGTGANQPQHF
TRBJ2-5 | TRBD1 | TRBV4-1 | NA | TGCGCCAGCAGCCAAGATTGGACAGGGGAGACCCAGTACTTC | CASSQDWTGETQYF
TRBJ1-2 | NA | TRBV5-4 | NA | TGTGCCAGCAGCTTGGCGGGGGATAGGAATGGCTACACCTTC | CASSLAGDRNGYTF
TRBJ2-7 | NA | TRBV7-2 | NA | TGTGCCAGCAGCTCCGGGACATACCCCTACGAGCAGTACTTC | CASSSGTYPYEQYF
TRBJ2-7 | NA | TRBV5-4 | NA | TGTGCCAGCAGCTTTTGGACAGCCCACGAGCAGTACTTC | CASSFWTAHEQYF
TRBJ1-2 | TRBD1 | TRBV15 | NA | TGTGCCACCAGCAGAAGGACAGGGCGAATTAACTATGGCTACACCTTC | CATSRRTGRINYGYTF
TRBJ2-7 | TRBD1 | TRBV5-8 | NA | TGTGCCAGCAGCTTGCCGGGACAGGGCACCTACGAGCAGTACTTC | CASSLPGQGTYEQYF
TRBJ1-2 | NA | TRBV4-3 | NA | TGCGCCAGCAGCCAAGAGCGAGGTGGCTACACCTTC | CASSQERGGYTF
TRBJ1-1 | TRBD1 | TRBV2 | NA | TGTGCCAGCAGGGGAGAACAGGGGATCACTGAAGCTTTCTTT | CASRGEQGITEAFF
TRBJ2-2 | TRBD1 | TRBV19 | NA | TGTGCCAGTAGTCCCCGACAGGGTTTATTGGGGGAGCTGTTTTTT | CASSPRQGLLGELFF
TRBJ1-5 | TRBD1 | TRBV28 | NA | TGTGCCAGCAGTTTAGGGACAGGGCTCAATCAGCCCCAGCATTTT | CASSLGTGLNQPQHF
TRBJ1-1 | TRBD1 | TRBV5-8 | NA | TGTGCCAGCACCTTCACCAGGGGGGCTTTCTTT | CASTFTRGAFF
TRBJ1-2 | NA | TRBV4-2 | NA | TGTGCCAGCAGCCAACCTACACAGGGCCCCTTGACCTTC | CASSQPTQGPLTF
TRBJ1-2 | NA | TRBV5-4 | NA | TGTGCCAGCAGCTTGGAGGGGCTCGGCTATGGCTACACCTTC | CASSLEGLGYGYTF
TRBJ1-4 | NA | TRBV20-1 | NA | TGCAGTGCTTCGGAAACGGGAAAACTGTTTTTT | CSASETGKLFF
TRBJ2-5 | TRBD1 | TRBV7-2 | few | TGTGCCAGCAGCTTAGGAGGGGGCCTACAAGAGACCCAGTACTTC | CASSLGGGLQETQYF
TRBJ2-3 | TRBD2 | TRBV19 | NA | TGTGCCAGTAGTGTGACTAGCGGGGGGCCAGATACGCAGTATTTT | CASSVTSGGPDTQYF
TRBJ1-1 | NA | TRBV28 | NA | TGTGCCAGCACCCCGCGGGTAGGCCAAAAGAACACTGAAGCTTTCTTT | CASTPRVGQKNTEAFF
TRBJ2-3 | NA | TRBV11-3 | NA | TGTGCCAGCAGCTGGGGGACTGGCACCGATTCAGATACGCAGTATTTT | CASSWGTGTDSDTQYF
TRBJ1-5 | TRBD1 | TRBV15 | NA | TGTGCCACCAGCAGCCTCAGGACAGGGACACAGCCCCAGCATTTT | CATSSLRTGTQPQHF
TRBJ2-1 | TRBD2 | TRBV5-1 | NA | TGCGCCAGCAGCAATAGCGGGGGGTCCTACGATGAGCAGTTCTTC | CASSNSGGSYDEQFF
TRBJ2-1 | NA | TRBV5-5 | NA | TGTGCCAGCAGCCTTACAGGGCGGATCTCCTACAATGAGCAGTTCTTC | CASSLTGRISYNEQFF
TRBJ2-5 | NA | TRBV6-6 | once | TGTGCCAGCAGTTACAATCGTATGGAGACCCAGTACTTC | CASSYNRMETQYF
TRBJ2-1 | TRBD2 | TRBV5-1 | NA | TGCGCCAGCGGACTAGAGCGGGGGGGGCACAATGAGCAGTTCTTC | CASGLERGGHNEQFF
TRBJ2-7 | NA | TRBV11-2 | NA | TGTGCCAGCAGCTTATTCTCCCCCGGGACAAACTCCTACGAGCAGTACTTC | CASSLFSPGTNSYEQYF
TRBJ1-2 | NA | TRBV4-1 | NA | TGCGCCAGCAGCCAAGCTGTAACAGCGGGGGGCTACACCTTC | CASSQAVTAGGYTF
TRBJ1-4 | NA | TRBV30 | NA | TGTGCTTGGAGACTGGGGAGCTATGAAAAACTGTTTTTT | CAWRLGSYEKLFF
TRBJ1-4 | TRBD1 | TRBV15 | NA | TGTGCCACCAGCAGACCCGGGGCAGGGGGGAGTGAAAAACTGTTTTTT | CATSRPGAGGSEKLFF
TRBJ2-5 | NA | TRBV20-1 | NA | TGCAGTGCTAGAGACTTGGAGACCCAGTACTTC | CSARDLETQYF
TRBJ1-5 | TRBD1 | TRBV19 | NA | TGTGCCAGTAGTACCCGGGACAGGGCCCCTCAGCCCCAGCATTTT | CASSTRDRAPQPQHF
TRBJ1-1 | NA | TRBV9 | NA | TGTGCCAGCAGCGTAGGCTCTGTAGCCACTGAAGCTTTCTTT | CASSVGSVATEAFF
TRBJ1-6 | NA | TRBV7-3 | NA | TGTGCCAGCAGCTTAAACCGGAATTCACCCCTCCACTTT | CASSLNRNSPLHF
TRBJ1-2 | NA | TRBV30 | NA | TGTGCCTGGACGGGGGGGGTCAACTATGGCTACACCTTC | CAWTGGVNYGYTF
TRBJ2-7 | NA | TRBV15 | NA | TGTGCCACCAGCGGGGGGGACATTAAAAGGGACCCTTACGAGCAGTACTTC | CATSGGDIKRDPYEQYF
TRBJ1-1 | NA | TRBV9 | NA | TGTGCCAGCAGCGTCCTCCCTGACAGGAACACTGAAGCTTTCTTT | CASSVLPDRNTEAFF
TRBJ2-7 | TRBD1 | TRBV28 | NA | TGTGCCAGCAGGCCCGGGACAGGGTGGTACGAGCAGTACTTC | CASRPGTGWYEQYF
TRBJ1-2 | NA | TRBV6-1 | NA | TGTGCCAGCAGTGAAGGCGGAGGGCGGGGCGGCTACACCTTC | CASSEGGGRGGYTF